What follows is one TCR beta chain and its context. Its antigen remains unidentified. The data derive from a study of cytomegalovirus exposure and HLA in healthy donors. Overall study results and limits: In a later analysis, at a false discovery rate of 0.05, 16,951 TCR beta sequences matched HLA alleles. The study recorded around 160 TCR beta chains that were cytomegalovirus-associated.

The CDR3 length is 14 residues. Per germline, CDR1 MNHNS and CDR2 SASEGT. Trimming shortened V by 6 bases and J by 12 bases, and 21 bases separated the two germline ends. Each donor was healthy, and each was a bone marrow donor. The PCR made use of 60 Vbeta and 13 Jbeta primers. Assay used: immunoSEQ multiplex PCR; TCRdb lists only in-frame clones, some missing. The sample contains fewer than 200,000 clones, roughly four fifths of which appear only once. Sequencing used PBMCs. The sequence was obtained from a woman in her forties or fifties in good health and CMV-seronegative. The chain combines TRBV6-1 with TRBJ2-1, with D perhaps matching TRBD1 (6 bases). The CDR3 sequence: CASSPGQRDAGQFF. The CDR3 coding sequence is TGTGCCAGCAGCCCGGGACAAAGGGATGCGGGGCAGTTCTTC.